Each of the 21 T cell receptor beta chains below was sequenced from the same sample in a study of identical twins' blood T cells. TCRdb called the 5' RACE reads again in MiXCR, with one record for every CDR3 protein. The sample records 300,000 to 450,000 distinct CDR3 sequences, 28% being singletons. Sequencing was done on a sample of PBMCs. Every receptor here comes from a woman aged 18 to 55 in good health.

This clonotype was detected ten times or more. The chain carries TRBV6-1 and TRBJ1-5; D unclear. The germline V and J ends were trimmed by 4 bases and 4 bases, with 11 bases remaining between them. The CDR3 has 14 residues. Germline lookup yields CDR1 MNHNS and CDR2 SASEGT. CDR3 loop: CASSAGGGNQPQHF. The DNA of the CDR3 is TGTGCCAGCAGTGCCGGTGGAGGTAATCAGCCCCAGCATTTT.

CDR3 sequence: CASSTTGSNQPQHF. The CDR3 DNA is TGTGCCAGCAGCACGACAGGGAGTAATCAGCCCCAGCATTTT. The chain carries TRBV9 and TRBJ1-5; 7 positions agree with TRBD1. The V gene's germline CDR1 is SGDLS and CDR2 YYNGEE. The junction had 5 bases not matched to a gene; V was cut back by 4 bases and J by 4 bases. This CDR3 contains 14 residues.

The V call is TRBV29-1, the J call TRBJ2-7, with D tentatively TRBD1 (6 bases). Germline V lookup: CDR1 SQVTM, CDR2 ANQGSEA. The germline V and J ends were trimmed by 4 bases and 2 bases, with 12 bases remaining between them. CDR3 size: 13 residues. The CDR3: CSVVPGAAYEQYF. The CDR3 DNA sequence: TGCAGCGTTGTGCCAGGGGCAGCCTACGAGCAGTACTTC.

This clonotype was seen a handful of times. The chain employs TRBV19 and TRBJ1-4; D is uncertain. The CDR3 has 15 amino acids. Germline V lookup: CDR1 LNHDA, CDR2 SQIVND (reference sequence). The V and J ends lost 5 bases and 3 bases respectively, with 13 bases between them. The DNA of the CDR3 is TGTGCCAGTAGTCCCCTCCGGGGAGCTAATGAAAAACTGTTTTTT. Translating it yields CASSPLRGANEKLFF.

The rearrangement links TRBV11-2 to TRBJ2-3, with D possibly TRBD2 on 6 matching bases. V was trimmed by 4 bases and J by 12 bases, leaving 17 bases between them. There are 13 residues in the CDR3. Germline values: CDR1 SGHAT, CDR2 FQNNGV. CDR3 sequence: CASSSLAEGAQYF. CDR3 nucleotide sequence: TGTGCCAGCAGCTCATTAGCGGAAGGGGCCCAGTATTTT.

The rearrangement joins TRBV28 to TRBJ1-5; D remains unclear. CDR1 and CDR2 (germline): MDHEN, SYDVKM. V was pared by 2 bases and J by 9 bases, with 8 bases between. The CDR3 contains 12 residues. The CDR3 here is CASSLQRSPQHF. The CDR3 nucleotides are TGTGCCAGCAGTTTACAACGGTCGCCCCAGCATTTT.

J is TRBJ2-3 and V is TRBV29-1, with D tentatively TRBD2 (6 bases). V dropped 2 bases and J dropped 1 base, with 10 bases sitting between them. The CDR3 extends over 14 amino acids. Germline V gene lookup returns CDR1 SQVTM and CDR2 ANQGSEA. The CDR3 loop reads CSVEIAARTDTQYF. CDR3 sequence (DNA): TGCAGCGTTGAAATAGCGGCCCGCACAGATACGCAGTATTTT.

This clonotype was counted only a few times. CDR3 nucleotide sequence: TGTGCCAGCAGTTACCGGGAGGCGAATCAGCCCCAGCATTTT. Amino acid sequence: CASSYREANQPQHF. V gene TRBV6-6 combines with J gene TRBJ1-5; no reliable D call. CDR1 and CDR2 (germline): MNHNY, SVGAGI (reference sequence). The CDR3 contains 14 residues. Trimming took off 2 bases at V and 4 bases at J, with 9 bases between the two ends.

This clonotype appeared a few times. The chain carries TRBV12-3 or TRBV12-4 and TRBJ1-5; tentatively, D is TRBD1 (6 bases). This CDR3 comprises 16 residues. V was trimmed by 6 bases and J by 0 bases, leaving 15 bases between them. DNA of the CDR3: TGTGCCAGCAGCCAAGGGGGGGGCCCTAGCAATCAGCCCCAGCATTTT. It is translated as CASSQGGGPSNQPQHF.

With respect to this clonotype: The junction and the germline gene differ at one end; a read error may be behind it. The rearrangement joins TRBV12-3 or TRBV12-4 to TRBJ1-2; no reliable D call. CDR3 length: 11 amino acids. The CDR3 region is CTSSLGIGYTF. CDR3 coding DNA: TGTACCAGCAGCCTAGGGATCGGCTACACCTTC.

The chain recombines TRBV27 with TRBJ1-1; TRBD1 might be the D (5 bases). The V and J ends lost 8 bases and 0 bases respectively, with 13 bases between them. This CDR3 is 14 amino acids long. In germline, CDR1 is MNHEY, CDR2 SMNVEV (reference sequence). The CDR3 spells CASHNQGVNTEAFF. For the CDR3, the DNA is TGTGCCAGCCACAATCAGGGAGTGAACACTGAAGCTTTCTTT.

This rearrangement joins TRBV6-1 to TRBJ1-1; D gene uncertain. Germline V gene data show CDR1 as MNHNS and CDR2 as SASEGT. This CDR3 spans 10 amino acids. V dropped 7 bases and J dropped 3 bases, with 3 bases sitting between them. The CDR3 protein is CASIDTEAFF. DNA for the CDR3: TGTGCCAGCATAGACACTGAAGCTTTCTTT.

This clonotype was counted many times. The gene calls are TRBV19 and TRBJ1-2, with a possible D match to TRBD1 (5 bases). The CDR3 spans 13 residues. Germline V gene sequence: CDR1 LNHDA, CDR2 SQIVND (reference sequence). The germline V and J ends were trimmed by 5 bases and 4 bases, with 11 bases remaining between them. The CDR3 sequence is CASSGGGTYGYTF. CDR3 nucleotides: TGTGCCAGTAGTGGGGGGGGTACCTATGGCTACACCTTC. Together with reference TRBV19 and TRBJ1-2, the CDR3 gives the full variable domain: DGGITQSPKYLFRKEGQNVTLSCEQNLNHDAMYWYRQDPGQGLRLIYYSQIVNDFQKGDIAEGYSVSREKKESFPLTVTSAQKNPTAFYLCASSGGGTYGYTFGSGTRLTVV.

This chain connects TRBV11-2 to TRBJ2-1; 8 nucleotides match TRBD2. The CDR3 spans 16 residues. V lost 2 bases and J lost 9; bases outside the gene matches: 12. CDR1 is SGHAT, CDR2 FQNNGV, per germline. The CDR3 DNA reads TGTGCCAGCAGCTTACAAAGGGTAGCGGGATTGAGTGAGCAGTTCTTC. This gives the protein CASSLQRVAGLSEQFF.

Only a few counts were recorded for this clonotype. The rearrangement links TRBV29-1 to TRBJ1-1, with a tentative D call TRBD1 (6 bases). Germline assignment: CDR1 SQVTM and CDR2 ANQGSEA. The CDR3 extends over 9 amino acids. Deletions cut 8 bases from V and 10 bases from J, with 11 bases between. CDR3 sequence (DNA): TGCAGCCCGGGCAGGGGAGCTTTCTTT. Protein: CSPGRGAFF.

V and J are TRBV20-1 and TRBJ2-1; TRBD1 might be the D (6 bases). The CDR3 has 13 residues. V was trimmed by 3 bases and J by 4 bases, leaving 10 bases between them. Germline CDR1 and CDR2: DFQATT and SNEGSKA (reference sequence). The CDR3 spells CSASRTAYNEQFF. DNA for the CDR3: TGCAGTGCTAGTCGGACAGCTTACAATGAGCAGTTCTTC.

The genes are TRBV15 and TRBJ1-5; D is unresolved. CDR1 is LNHNV and CDR2 is YYDKDF in the germline V gene (reference sequence). This CDR3 has 14 residues. Deletions cut 0 bases from V and 9 bases from J, with 12 bases between. This CDR3 is CATSRDMTLRPQHF. The CDR3 bases are TGTGCCACCAGCAGAGATATGACTTTAAGGCCCCAGCATTTT.

This clonotype was counted between two and nine times. This sequence joins TRBV7-9 and TRBJ2-3; 8 bases align to TRBD2. In germline, CDR1 is SEHNR, CDR2 FQNEAQ (reference sequence). The CDR3 spans 15 residues. The V and J ends lost 4 bases and 4 bases, in that order; junction bases with no gene match: 7. The CDR3 loop reads CASSYPAGVSDTQYF. CDR3 sequence (DNA): TGTGCCAGCAGCTACCCAGCGGGAGTGTCAGATACGCAGTATTTT.

This clonotype was seen more than once but under ten times. The chain uses TRBV4-2 and TRBJ2-2, with D possibly being TRBD1 (6 bases). Germline assignment: CDR1 LGHNA and CDR2 YNFKEQ. This CDR3 region has 14 residues. Trimming stripped 4 bases from V and 5 bases from J, with 11 bases between. CDR3 sequence reads: CASSRNGQTGELFF. In DNA form, the CDR3 reads TGTGCCAGCAGCCGGAACGGACAGACCGGGGAGCTGTTTTTT.

As to this clonotype: This sequence may be a read error, since a much larger clone differs from it by one base. This chain connects TRBV12-5 to TRBJ1-5; no clear D gene. Germline V gene sequence: CDR1 LGHNT, CDR2 FRNRAP. V was shortened by 6 bases and J by 5 bases, with 14 bases between the two germline ends. The length of the CDR3 is 14 residues. The CDR3: CASGSHAVDQPQHF. The CDR3 DNA follows: TGTGCTAGTGGGTCCCACGCCGTGGATCAGCCCCAGCATTTT. The entire variable domain, with the rest obtained from reference TRBV12-5 and TRBJ1-5, is as follows: DARVTQTPRHKVTEMGQEVTMRCQPILGHNTVFWYRQTMMQGLELLAYFRNRAPLDDSGMPKDRFSAEMPDATLATLKIQPSEPRDSAVYFCASGSHAVDQPQHFGDGTRLSIL.

V gene TRBV20-1 combines with J gene TRBJ1-1; 7 positions match TRBD1. The CDR3 loop spans 13 amino acids. With V trimmed by 7 bases and J by 7 bases, 12 bases remained unmatched. CDR1 DFQATT and CDR2 SNEGSKA come from the germline V gene (reference sequence). The CDR3 DNA is TGCAGTGTGTCGGGACAGAGAATTGGTGAAGCTTTCTTT. It is translated as CSVSGQRIGEAFF.